The next 16 T cell receptor beta chains were all read from a single sample in a study of cytomegalovirus exposure and HLA in healthy donors. PCR used 60 Vbeta primers and 13 Jbeta primers. TCRdb's copy holds only in-frame clones and misses some; the assay was immunoSEQ multiplex PCR. The data hold over 85,000 clones, with around 81% observed a single time. Specimen: PBMCs. These receptors were obtained from a man aged 25-45 years in good health and CMV-seronegative.

The chain employs TRBV7-6 and TRBJ2-1, with 8 bases aligning to TRBD1. The junction had 3 bases not matched to a gene; V was cut back by 0 bases and J by 2 bases. CDR1 and CDR2 from the germline V gene are SGHVS and FNYEAQ. The CDR3 totals 16 residues. CDR3 coding DNA: TGTGCCAGCAGCTTAGCCGGACAGGGACCCTACAATGAGCAGTTCTTC. It is translated as CASSLAGQGPYNEQFF. The whole variable domain, filled in from reference TRBV7-6 and TRBJ2-1, reads GAGVSQSPRYKVTKRGQDVALRCDPISGHVSLYWYRQALGQGPEFLTYFNYEAQQDKSGLPNDRFSAERPEGSISTLTIQRTEQRDSAMYRCASSLAGQGPYNEQFFGPGTRLTVL.

This clone was detected only once. The genes are TRBV10-3 and TRBJ2-1, with 9 bases identical to TRBD1. V shed 6 bases, J shed 5 bases, and the junction held 11 bases outside the gene matches. The CDR3 is 16 residues long. Germline V gene lookup returns CDR1 ENHRY and CDR2 SYGVKD. The CDR3: CAISAPNRGLNNEQFF. The CDR3 DNA reads TGTGCCATCAGCGCCCCGAACAGGGGGCTCAACAATGAGCAGTTCTTC.

The CDR3 sequence is CASSLAGGRETQYF. The CDR3 nucleotides are TGCGCCAGCAGCTTGGCCGGGGGACGAGAGACCCAGTACTTC. V is TRBV5-1 and J is TRBJ2-5, with a tentative D call TRBD2 (6 bases). The germline CDR1 and CDR2 sequences are SGHRS and YFSETQ. The CDR3 sequence is 14 residues long. V was cut by 0 bases and J by 4 bases, with 10 bases left in between.

The V gene is TRBV6-5, the J gene TRBJ1-1; 9 nucleotides line up with TRBD1. In germline, CDR1 is MNHEY, CDR2 SVGAGI. The CDR3 covers 14 residues. Losses at the gene ends were 9 bases for V and 8 bases for J; bases not matched to a gene: 13. The CDR3 sequence is CASNPGTGILEAFF. DNA of the CDR3: TGTGCCAGTAACCCCGGGACAGGGATCTTGGAAGCTTTCTTT.

The gene calls are TRBV19 and TRBJ1-5; D is undetermined. Germline assignment: CDR1 LNHDA and CDR2 SQIVND (reference sequence). The CDR3 covers 15 residues. The V gene lost 3 bases and the J gene lost 0 bases, with 9 bases spanning the gap. Written as DNA, the CDR3 is TGTGCCAGTAGTATTGTCAGTGATAGCAATCAGCCCCAGCATTTT. This sequence encodes CASSIVSDSNQPQHF.

The chain has TRBV10-2 and TRBJ1-1; D possibly corresponds to TRBD1 (6 bases). Trimming removed 2 bases at V and 6 bases at J, with 10 bases between. From germline, CDR1 is WSHSY and CDR2 SAAADI. This CDR3 has 13 residues. The CDR3 reads CASSENRVAEAFF. The CDR3 DNA sequence: TGCGCCAGCAGTGAGAACAGGGTCGCTGAAGCTTTCTTT.

This chain uses TRBV7-9 with TRBJ2-2; maybe TRBD1 (5 bases). The CDR3 extends over 15 amino acids. V was shortened by 1 base and J by 0 bases, with 6 bases between the two germline ends. In germline, CDR1 is SEHNR, CDR2 FQNEAQ (reference sequence). The CDR3 DNA is TGTGCCAGCAGCTTAGGACAGACGAACACCGGGGAGCTGTTTTTT. This codes for CASSLGQTNTGELFF. The full variable domain, with the rest looked up from reference TRBV7-9 and TRBJ2-2, is DTGVSQNPRHKITKRGQNVTFRCDPISEHNRLYWYRQTLGQGPEFLTYFQNEAQLEKSRLLSDRFSAERPKGSFSTLEIQRTEQGDSAMYLCASSLGQTNTGELFFGEGSRLTVL.

The rearrangement uses TRBV4-2 and TRBJ2-1; D perhaps matches TRBD1 (6 bases). This CDR3 comprises 15 residues. Germline CDR1 reads LGHNA; CDR2 reads YNFKEQ. V gave up 4 bases and J gave up 2 bases, with 12 bases separating them. The CDR3: CASSPVGTTYNEQFF. CDR3 in DNA: TGTGCCAGCAGCCCTGTCGGGACAACCTACAATGAGCAGTTCTTC.

The genes are TRBV7-2 and TRBJ1-5, with 9 nucleotides matching TRBD1. The CDR3 length is 17 residues. With V trimmed by 2 bases and J by 1 base, 6 bases remained unmatched. Germline loops: CDR1 SGHTA, CDR2 FQGNSA. CDR3 DNA: TGTGCCAGCAGCTTAAGGGGGGGACAGGGAAGCAATCAGCCCCAGCATTTT. Amino acids: CASSLRGGQGSNQPQHF.

This clone was seen only a few times. V usage is TRBV6-1 and J usage is TRBJ1-2; 8 positions agree with TRBD1. Germline V CDR1 and CDR2: MNHNS, SASEGT. The length of the CDR3 is 15 residues. V lost 4 bases to trimming and J lost 1 base; unmatched junction nucleotides: 5. CDR3 nucleotides: TGTGCCAGCAGTGGAGACAGGGGAAATAACTATGGCTACACCTTC. It yields the protein CASSGDRGNNYGYTF.

V and J are TRBV25-1 and TRBJ1-6, with 8 positions matching TRBD1. There are 15 residues in the CDR3. V was pared by 9 bases and J by 4 bases, with 8 bases of the junction left unmatched. Per germline, CDR1 MGHDK and CDR2 SYGVNS. In nucleotides, the CDR3 is TGTGCCAGTCAACAGGGGGTCCTTTATAATTCACCCCTCCACTTT. Protein sequence: CASQQGVLYNSPLHF.

The table lists this clone with a few counts. The chain links TRBV14 to TRBJ1-1; D possibly corresponds to TRBD1 (5 bases). This CDR3 comprises 15 residues. CDR1 and CDR2 (germline): SGHDN, FVKESK. The V end was cut by 2 bases, the J end by 5 bases, with 15 bases between. CDR3 nucleotide sequence: TGTGCCAGCAGCCAATTTGGCAGGGAGGAGACTGAAGCTTTCTTT. Its translation: CASSQFGREETEAFF. Complete variable domain (other parts from reference TRBV14 and TRBJ1-1): EAGVTQFPSHSVIEKGQTVTLRCDPISGHDNLYWYRRVMGKEIKFLLHFVKESKQDESGMPNNRFLAERTGGTYSTLKVQPAELEDSGVYFCASSQFGREETEAFFGQGTRLTVV.

The table lists this clone with a count of one. V and J are TRBV14 and TRBJ2-5; perhaps TRBD2 as D (5 bases). The CDR3 contains 14 residues. Germline V gives CDR1 SGHDN, CDR2 FVKESK. The germline V and J ends were trimmed by 0 bases and 4 bases, with 9 bases remaining between them. This CDR3 reads CASSQDRGLETQYF. The CDR3 DNA reads TGTGCCAGCAGCCAAGACCGGGGATTAGAGACCCAGTACTTC.

V is TRBV5-8 and J is TRBJ2-5; unclear D gene. Germline V gives CDR1 SGHTS, CDR2 YDEGEE. V lost 4 bases, J lost 5 bases, and 6 bases lay in between. This CDR3 is built from 11 residues. CDR3 protein: CASSLMETQYF. CDR3 DNA sequence: TGTGCCAGCAGCCTTATGGAGACCCAGTACTTC.

The table lists this clone with a few counts. DNA of the CDR3: TGTGCCAGCAGTACGTCAGGGGCCGAAGAGCAGTTCTTC. Translating gives CASSTSGAEEQFF. V gene TRBV6-1 combines with J gene TRBJ2-1; TRBD1 is a possible D gene (6 bases). Germline V gives CDR1 MNHNS, CDR2 SASEGT. V lost 5 bases and J lost 10, with 15 bases in between. The CDR3 runs 13 residues.

V gene TRBV10-3 combines with J gene TRBJ2-5; 9 bases align to TRBD2. V was pared by 2 bases and J by 7 bases, with 2 bases of the junction left unmatched. Germline-derived CDR1 and CDR2 are ENHRY and SYGVKD. The CDR3 has 13 amino acids. CDR3 in amino acids: CAISEGREGTQYF. The CDR3 DNA reads TGTGCCATCAGTGAGGGGCGGGAGGGGACCCAGTACTTC.